The 6 T cell receptor beta chains presented below share a single source sample, sequenced in a study of blood T cell repertoires in COVID-19. Libraries were prepared by immunoSEQ multiplex PCR; TCRdb keeps only in-frame clonotypes and omits some of them. The sample records about 300,000 clones, nearly 90% being singletons. Sequencing was done on a sample of PBMCs or T cells enriched from blood (not recorded which). Every receptor here comes from a woman in her 50s who had been exposed to COVID-19.

The rearrangement uses TRBV28 and TRBJ2-1, with 9 bases lining up with TRBD1. CDR1 is MDHEN, CDR2 SYDVKM, per germline. With V trimmed by 6 bases and J by 6 bases, 3 bases remained unmatched. This CDR3 contains 13 residues. CDR3 in DNA: TGTGCCAGCAGAGGACAGGGGCTCAATGAGCAGTTCTTC. Protein product: CASRGQGLNEQFF.

The rearrangement joins TRBV2 to TRBJ1-1, with TRBD1 matching over 9 bases. V shed 1 base and J 2 bases; nucleotides not matched to a gene: 2. Germline CDR1 reads SNHLY; CDR2 reads FYNNEI. The CDR3 is made up of 15 amino acids. CDR3 amino acids: CASSEGTGVNTEAFF. The CDR3 DNA sequence: TGTGCCAGCAGTGAAGGGACAGGGGTAAACACTGAAGCTTTCTTT.

This clone has a single count. The rearrangement links TRBV28 to TRBJ1-6, with 11 positions matching TRBD1. The CDR3 is 14 residues long. V lost 7 bases to trimming and J lost 10 bases; unmatched junction nucleotides: 6. Germline CDR1 and CDR2: MDHEN and SYDVKM. The CDR3 DNA reads TGTGCCAGCAACCCAGGGACAGGGGGATCACCCCTCCACTTT. It yields the protein CASNPGTGGSPLHF.

This sequence joins TRBV14 and TRBJ1-1; no reliable D call. The CDR3 length is 15 residues. V was shortened by 4 bases and J by 3 bases, with 15 bases between the two germline ends. Germline V gene lookup returns CDR1 SGHDN and CDR2 FVKESK. The CDR3 DNA is TGTGCCAGCAGCCCTACAAGGAGTCTCCACACTGAAGCTTTCTTT. It specifies CASSPTRSLHTEAFF.

V usage is TRBV5-5 and J usage is TRBJ1-6, with a tentative D call TRBD1 (6 bases). CDR1 and CDR2 from the germline V gene are SGHKS and YYEKEE (reference sequence). The V end was cut by 4 bases, the J end by 8 bases, with 13 bases between. This CDR3 region has 14 residues. In nucleotides, the CDR3 is TGTGCCAGCAGCAGGGGGGGAGGTGATTCACCCCTCCACTTT. This translates into CASSRGGGDSPLHF. The entire variable domain, with the rest obtained from reference TRBV5-5 and TRBJ1-6, is as follows: DAGVTQSPTHLIKTRGQQVTLRCSPISGHKSVSWYQQVLGQGPQFIFQYYEKEERGRGNFPDRFSARQFPNYSSELNVNALLLGDSALYLCASSRGGGDSPLHFGNGTRLTVT.

The chain joins TRBV5-1 to TRBJ1-5, with 8 bases aligning to TRBD1. The junction had 7 bases not matched to a gene; V was cut back by 3 bases and J by 8 bases. The CDR3 covers 14 residues. Germline V gene lookup returns CDR1 SGHRS and CDR2 YFSETQ. In DNA form, the CDR3 reads TGCGCCAGCAGCTCTGGACAGGGATCAGAGCCCCAGCATTTT. This translates into CASSSGQGSEPQHF.